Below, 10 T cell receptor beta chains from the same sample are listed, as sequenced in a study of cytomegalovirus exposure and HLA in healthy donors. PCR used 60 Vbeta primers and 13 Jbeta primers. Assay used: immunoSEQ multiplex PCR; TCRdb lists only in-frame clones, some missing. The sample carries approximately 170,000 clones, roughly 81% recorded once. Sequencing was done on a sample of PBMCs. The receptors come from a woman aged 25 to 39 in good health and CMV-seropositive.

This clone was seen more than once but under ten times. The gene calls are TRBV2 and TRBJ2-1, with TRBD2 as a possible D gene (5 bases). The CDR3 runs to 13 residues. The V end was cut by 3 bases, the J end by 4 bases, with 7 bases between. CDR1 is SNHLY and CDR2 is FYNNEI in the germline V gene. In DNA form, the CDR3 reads TGTGCCAGCAGTGACGGACTGTACAATGAGCAGTTCTTC. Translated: CASSDGLYNEQFF.

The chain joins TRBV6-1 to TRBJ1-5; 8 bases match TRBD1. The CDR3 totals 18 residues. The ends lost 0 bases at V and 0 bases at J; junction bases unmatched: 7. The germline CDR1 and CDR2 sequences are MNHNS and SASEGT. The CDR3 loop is CASSEARGQGFSNQPQHF. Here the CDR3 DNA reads TGTGCCAGCAGTGAAGCAAGAGGACAGGGATTTAGCAATCAGCCCCAGCATTTT.

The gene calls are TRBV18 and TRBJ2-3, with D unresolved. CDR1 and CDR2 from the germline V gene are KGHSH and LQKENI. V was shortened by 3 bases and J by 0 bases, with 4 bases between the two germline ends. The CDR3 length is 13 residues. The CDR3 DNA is TGTGCCAGCTCACCCCCTAGCACAGATACGCAGTATTTT. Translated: CASSPPSTDTQYF.

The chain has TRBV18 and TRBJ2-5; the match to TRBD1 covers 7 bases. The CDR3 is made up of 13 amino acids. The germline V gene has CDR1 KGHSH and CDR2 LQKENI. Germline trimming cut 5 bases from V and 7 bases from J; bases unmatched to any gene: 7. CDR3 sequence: CASSLDRIGTQYF. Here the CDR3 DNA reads TGTGCCAGCTCATTGGACAGGATCGGGACCCAGTACTTC.

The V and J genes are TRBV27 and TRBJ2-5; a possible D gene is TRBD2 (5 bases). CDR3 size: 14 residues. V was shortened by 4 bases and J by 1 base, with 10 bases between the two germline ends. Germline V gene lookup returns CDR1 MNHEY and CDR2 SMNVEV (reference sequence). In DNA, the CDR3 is TGTGCCAGCAGTTCCCTAGCTGTCCAAGAGACCCAGTACTTC. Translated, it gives CASSSLAVQETQYF.

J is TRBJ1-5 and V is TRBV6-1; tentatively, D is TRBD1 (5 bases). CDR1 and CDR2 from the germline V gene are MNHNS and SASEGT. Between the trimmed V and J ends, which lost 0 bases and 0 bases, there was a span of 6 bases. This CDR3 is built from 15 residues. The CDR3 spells CASSEAGHSNQPQHF. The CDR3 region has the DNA TGTGCCAGCAGTGAAGCAGGACATAGCAATCAGCCCCAGCATTTT.

The DNA for the CDR3 is TGTGCCAGCAGTTTGACAGGGAAGGAGCAGTACTTC. This codes for CASSLTGKEQYF. The J gene is TRBJ2-7, the V gene TRBV27; 7 bases are shared with TRBD1. Trimming removed 3 bases from V and 7 bases from J; junction bases left unmatched: 3. The CDR3 is 12 residues long. Germline loops: CDR1 MNHEY, CDR2 SMNVEV (reference sequence).

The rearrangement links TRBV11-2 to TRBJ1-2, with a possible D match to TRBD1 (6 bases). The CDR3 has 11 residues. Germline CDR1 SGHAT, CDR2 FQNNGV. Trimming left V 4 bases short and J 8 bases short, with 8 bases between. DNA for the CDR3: TGTGCCAGCAGCTCTGGACAGGGCTACACCTTC. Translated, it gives CASSSGQGYTF. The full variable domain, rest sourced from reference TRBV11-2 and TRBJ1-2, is EAGVAQSPRYKIIEKRQSVAFWCNPISGHATLYWYQQILGQGPKLLIQFQNNGVVDDSQLPKDRFSAERLKGVDSTLKIQPAKLEDSAVYLCASSSGQGYTFGSGTRLTVV.

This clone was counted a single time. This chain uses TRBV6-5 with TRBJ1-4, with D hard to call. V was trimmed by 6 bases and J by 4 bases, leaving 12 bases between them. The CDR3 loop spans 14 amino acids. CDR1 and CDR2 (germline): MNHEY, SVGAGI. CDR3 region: CASSPGLSNEKLFF. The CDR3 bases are TGTGCCAGCAGCCCCGGACTGAGTAATGAAAAACTGTTTTTT.

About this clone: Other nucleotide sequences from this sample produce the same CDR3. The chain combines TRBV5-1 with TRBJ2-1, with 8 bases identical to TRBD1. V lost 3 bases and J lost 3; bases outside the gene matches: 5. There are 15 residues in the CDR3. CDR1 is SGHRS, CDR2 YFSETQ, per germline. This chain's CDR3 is CASSSSGQGYNEQFF. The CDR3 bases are TGCGCCAGCAGCTCCAGCGGACAGGGCTACAATGAGCAGTTCTTC.